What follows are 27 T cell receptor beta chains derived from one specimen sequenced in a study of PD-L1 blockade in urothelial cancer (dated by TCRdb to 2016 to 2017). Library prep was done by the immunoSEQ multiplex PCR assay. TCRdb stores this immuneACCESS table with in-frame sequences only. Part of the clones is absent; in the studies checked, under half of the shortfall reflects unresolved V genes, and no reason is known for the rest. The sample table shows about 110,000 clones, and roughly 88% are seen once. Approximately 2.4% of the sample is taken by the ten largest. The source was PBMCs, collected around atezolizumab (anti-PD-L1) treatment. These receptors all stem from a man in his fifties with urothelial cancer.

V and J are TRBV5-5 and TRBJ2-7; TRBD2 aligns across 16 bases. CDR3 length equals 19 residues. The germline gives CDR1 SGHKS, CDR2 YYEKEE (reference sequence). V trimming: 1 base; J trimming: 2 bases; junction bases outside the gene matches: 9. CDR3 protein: CASSLLRGLAGGPPYEQYF. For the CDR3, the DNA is TGTGCCAGCAGCTTGCTCAGGGGACTAGCGGGAGGGCCCCCCTACGAGCAGTACTTC. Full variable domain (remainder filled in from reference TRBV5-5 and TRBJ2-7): DAGVTQSPTHLIKTRGQQVTLRCSPISGHKSVSWYQQVLGQGPQFIFQYYEKEERGRGNFPDRFSARQFPNYSSELNVNALLLGDSALYLCASSLLRGLAGGPPYEQYFGPGTRLTVT.

CDR3 protein: CASTRTTSGSRTETQYF. The CDR3 coding sequence is TGCGCCAGCACGAGGACGACTAGCGGGAGTAGGACAGAGACCCAGTACTTC. The chain employs TRBV5-1 and TRBJ2-5; 12 bases line up with TRBD2. Per germline, CDR1 SGHRS and CDR2 YFSETQ. This CDR3 spans 17 amino acids. The ends lost 6 bases at V and 4 bases at J; junction bases unmatched: 13.

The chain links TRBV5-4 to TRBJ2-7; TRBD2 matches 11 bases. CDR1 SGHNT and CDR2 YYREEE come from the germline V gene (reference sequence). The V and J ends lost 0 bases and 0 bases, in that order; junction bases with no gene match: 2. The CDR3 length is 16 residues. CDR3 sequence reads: CASSLAGTSGSYEQYF. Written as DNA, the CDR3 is TGTGCCAGCAGCTTGGCCGGGACTAGCGGCTCCTACGAGCAGTACTTC.

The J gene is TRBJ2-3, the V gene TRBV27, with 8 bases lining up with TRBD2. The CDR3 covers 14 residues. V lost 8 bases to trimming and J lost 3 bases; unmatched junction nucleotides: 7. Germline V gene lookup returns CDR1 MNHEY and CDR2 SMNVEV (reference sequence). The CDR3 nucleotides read TGTGCCAGCCACCCGGGACTAGGGACAGATACGCAGTATTTT. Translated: CASHPGLGTDTQYF.

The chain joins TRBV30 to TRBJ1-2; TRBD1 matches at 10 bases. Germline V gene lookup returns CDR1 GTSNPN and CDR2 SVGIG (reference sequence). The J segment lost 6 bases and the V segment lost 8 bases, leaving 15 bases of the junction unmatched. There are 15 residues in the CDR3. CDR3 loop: CAAPARTGGSNGYTF. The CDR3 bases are TGTGCCGCGCCAGCGCGGACAGGGGGATCTAATGGCTACACCTTC.

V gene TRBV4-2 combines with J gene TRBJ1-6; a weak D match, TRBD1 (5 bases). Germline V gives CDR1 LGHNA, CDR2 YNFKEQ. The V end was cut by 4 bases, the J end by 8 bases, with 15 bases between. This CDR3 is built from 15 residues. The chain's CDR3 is CASSPGRSGDSPLHF. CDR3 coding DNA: TGTGCCAGCAGCCCGGGCCGGTCGGGGGATTCACCCCTCCACTTT.

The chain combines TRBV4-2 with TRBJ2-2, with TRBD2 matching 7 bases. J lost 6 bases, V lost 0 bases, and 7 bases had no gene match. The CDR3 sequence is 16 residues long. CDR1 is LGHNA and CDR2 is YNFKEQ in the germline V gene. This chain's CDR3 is CASSQEVGGVAGELFF. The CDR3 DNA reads TGTGCCAGCAGCCAAGAGGTGGGAGGGGTGGCCGGGGAGCTGTTTTTT.

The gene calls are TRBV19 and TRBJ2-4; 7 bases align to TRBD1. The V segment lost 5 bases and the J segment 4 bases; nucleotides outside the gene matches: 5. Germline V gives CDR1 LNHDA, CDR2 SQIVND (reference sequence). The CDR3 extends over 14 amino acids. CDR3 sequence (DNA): TGTGCCAGTAGTTTCCGGGACAGAAAAAACATTCAGTACTTC. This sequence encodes CASSFRDRKNIQYF.

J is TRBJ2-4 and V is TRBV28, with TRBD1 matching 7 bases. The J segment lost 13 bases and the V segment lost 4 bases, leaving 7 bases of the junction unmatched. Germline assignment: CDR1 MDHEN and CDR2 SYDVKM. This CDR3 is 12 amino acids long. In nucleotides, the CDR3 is TGTGCCAGCAGTTCATCTCGACAGGGACAGTACTTC. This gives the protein CASSSSRQGQYF.

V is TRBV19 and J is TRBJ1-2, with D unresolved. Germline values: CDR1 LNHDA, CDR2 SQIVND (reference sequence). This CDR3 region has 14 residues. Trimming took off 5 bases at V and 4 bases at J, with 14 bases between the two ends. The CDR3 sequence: CASSGRPGAYGYTF. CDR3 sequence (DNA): TGTGCCAGTAGTGGGAGGCCGGGTGCCTATGGCTACACCTTC. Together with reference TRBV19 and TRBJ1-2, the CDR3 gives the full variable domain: DGGITQSPKYLFRKEGQNVTLSCEQNLNHDAMYWYRQDPGQGLRLIYYSQIVNDFQKGDIAEGYSVSREKKESFPLTVTSAQKNPTAFYLCASSGRPGAYGYTFGSGTRLTVV.

For the CDR3, the DNA is TGTGCCATCAGCCTAGACAGGGGTAATTCACCCCTCCACTTT. Residues: CAISLDRGNSPLHF. The V call is TRBV10-3, the J call TRBJ1-6; 8 bases fit TRBD1. CDR1 is ENHRY and CDR2 is SYGVKD in the germline V gene. After removal of 6 bases from V and 6 bases from J, the junction contained 4 bases not matched to a gene. The CDR3 contains 14 residues.

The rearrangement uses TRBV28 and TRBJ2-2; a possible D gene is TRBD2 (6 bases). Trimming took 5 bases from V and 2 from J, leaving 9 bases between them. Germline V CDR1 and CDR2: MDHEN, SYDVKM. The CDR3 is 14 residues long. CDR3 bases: TGTGCCAGCAGTCCCGGACTAAACACCGGGGAGCTGTTTTTT. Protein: CASSPGLNTGELFF.

The CDR3 coding sequence is TGTGCCAGCAGCACGGGACAGAACATTGGAAACACCATATATTTT. Protein product: CASSTGQNIGNTIYF. The gene calls are TRBV5-4 and TRBJ1-3; the match to TRBD1 covers 7 bases. The V gene's germline CDR1 is SGHNT and CDR2 YYREEE (reference sequence). The CDR3 runs to 15 residues. The V and J ends lost 4 bases and 3 bases, in that order; junction bases with no gene match: 7.

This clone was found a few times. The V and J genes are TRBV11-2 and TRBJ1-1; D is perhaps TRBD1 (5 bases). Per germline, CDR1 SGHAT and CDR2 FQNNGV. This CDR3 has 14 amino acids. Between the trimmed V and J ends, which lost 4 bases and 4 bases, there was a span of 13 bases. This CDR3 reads CASSSRAGLTEAFF. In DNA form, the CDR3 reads TGTGCCAGCAGCTCACGCGCAGGGCTCACTGAAGCTTTCTTT.

The chain's CDR3 is CASSRASGVYEQYF. CDR3 bases: TGTGCCAGCAGTCGGGCCTCGGGGGTCTACGAGCAGTACTTC. The rearrangement joins TRBV28 to TRBJ2-7; possibly TRBD2 for D (6 bases). The CDR3 is made up of 14 amino acids. Deletions cut 5 bases from V and 3 bases from J, with 14 bases between. Germline CDR1 and CDR2: MDHEN and SYDVKM.

Here the CDR3 reads CASSLGVTGGPSRYEQFF. The CDR3, as DNA: TGTGCCAGCAGCTTGGGGGTGACGGGAGGGCCGAGTCGCTATGAGCAGTTCTTC. The rearrangement uses TRBV5-4 and TRBJ2-1; TRBD2 matches 8 bases. Trimming took 0 bases from V and 8 from J; bases not matched to a gene: 16. Germline V CDR1 and CDR2: SGHNT, YYREEE (reference sequence). The CDR3 has 18 residues.

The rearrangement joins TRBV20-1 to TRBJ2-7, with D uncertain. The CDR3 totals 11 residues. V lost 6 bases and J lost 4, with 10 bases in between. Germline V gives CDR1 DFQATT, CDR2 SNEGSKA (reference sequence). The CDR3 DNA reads TGCAGTGCCGCTACCCTTTACGAGCAGTACTTC. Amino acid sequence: CSAATLYEQYF.

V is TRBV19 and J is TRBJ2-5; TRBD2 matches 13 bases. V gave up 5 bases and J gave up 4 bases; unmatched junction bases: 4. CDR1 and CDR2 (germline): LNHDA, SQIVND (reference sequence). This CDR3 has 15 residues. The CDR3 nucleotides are TGTGCCAGTAGTGCACGACTAGCGGGAGGAGAGACCCAGTACTTC. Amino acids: CASSARLAGGETQYF.

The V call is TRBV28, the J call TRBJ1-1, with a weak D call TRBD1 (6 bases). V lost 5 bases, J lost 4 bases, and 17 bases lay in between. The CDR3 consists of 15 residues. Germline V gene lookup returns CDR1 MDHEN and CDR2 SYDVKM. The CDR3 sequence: CASSRGGGAVTEAFF. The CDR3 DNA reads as TGTGCCAGCAGTCGCGGGGGGGGCGCGGTCACTGAAGCTTTCTTT.

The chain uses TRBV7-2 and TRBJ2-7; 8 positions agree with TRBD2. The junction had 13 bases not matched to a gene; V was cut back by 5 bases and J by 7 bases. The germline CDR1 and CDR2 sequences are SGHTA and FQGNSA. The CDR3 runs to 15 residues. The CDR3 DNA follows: TGTGCCAGCAGCCCCTTTAGCGGGGTTTTGAGGGAGCAGTACTTC. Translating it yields CASSPFSGVLREQYF.

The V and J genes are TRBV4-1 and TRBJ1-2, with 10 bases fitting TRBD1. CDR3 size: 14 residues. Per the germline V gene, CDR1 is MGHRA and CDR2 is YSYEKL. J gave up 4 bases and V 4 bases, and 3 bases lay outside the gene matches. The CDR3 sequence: CASSPGQGTYGYTF. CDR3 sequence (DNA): TGCGCCAGCAGCCCGGGACAGGGGACCTATGGCTACACCTTC.

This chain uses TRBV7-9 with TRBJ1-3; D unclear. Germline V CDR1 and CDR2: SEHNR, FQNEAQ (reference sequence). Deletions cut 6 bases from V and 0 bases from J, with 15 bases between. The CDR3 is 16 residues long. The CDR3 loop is CASSRAIGTSGNTIYF. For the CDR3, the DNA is TGTGCCAGCAGTCGTGCCATCGGTACCTCTGGAAACACCATATATTTT.

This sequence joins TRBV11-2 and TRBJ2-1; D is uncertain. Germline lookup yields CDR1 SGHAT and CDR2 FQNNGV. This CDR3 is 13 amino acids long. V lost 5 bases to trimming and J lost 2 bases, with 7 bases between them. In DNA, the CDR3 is TGTGCCAGCAGCCGCGTAGCCTACAATGAGCAGTTCTTC. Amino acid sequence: CASSRVAYNEQFF. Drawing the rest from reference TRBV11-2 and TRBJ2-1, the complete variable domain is EAGVAQSPRYKIIEKRQSVAFWCNPISGHATLYWYQQILGQGPKLLIQFQNNGVVDDSQLPKDRFSAERLKGVDSTLKIQPAKLEDSAVYLCASSRVAYNEQFFGPGTRLTVL.

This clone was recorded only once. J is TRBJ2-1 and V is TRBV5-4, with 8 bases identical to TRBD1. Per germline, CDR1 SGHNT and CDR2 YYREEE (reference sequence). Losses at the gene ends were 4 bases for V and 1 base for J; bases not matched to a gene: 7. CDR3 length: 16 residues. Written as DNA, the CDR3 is TGTGCCAGCAGCAAGACAGGGGCCACATCCTACAATGAGCAGTTCTTC. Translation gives CASSKTGATSYNEQFF.

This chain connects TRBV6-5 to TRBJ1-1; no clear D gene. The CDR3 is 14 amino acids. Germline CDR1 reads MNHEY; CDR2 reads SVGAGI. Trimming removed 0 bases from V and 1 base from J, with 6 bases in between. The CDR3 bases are TGTGCCAGCAGTTACTCGACTGGGAACACTGAAGCTTTCTTT. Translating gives CASSYSTGNTEAFF.

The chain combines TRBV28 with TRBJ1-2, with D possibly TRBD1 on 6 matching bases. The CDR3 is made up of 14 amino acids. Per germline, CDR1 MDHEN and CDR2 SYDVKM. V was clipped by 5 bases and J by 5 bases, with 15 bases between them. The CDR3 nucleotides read TGTGCCAGCAGTCCTTGGGGGGGCGGGTATGGCTACACCTTC. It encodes CASSPWGGGYGYTF.

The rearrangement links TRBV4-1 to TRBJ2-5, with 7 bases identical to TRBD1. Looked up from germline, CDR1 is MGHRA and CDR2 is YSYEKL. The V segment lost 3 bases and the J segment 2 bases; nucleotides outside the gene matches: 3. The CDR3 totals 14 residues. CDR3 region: CASSQGTAQETQYF. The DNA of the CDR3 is TGCGCCAGCAGCCAGGGGACAGCTCAAGAGACCCAGTACTTC.